This T cell receptor beta chain was recovered during a study of control samples from healthy donors and cancer patients. Sequencing was performed with immunoSEQ multiplex PCR; in TCRdb, only in-frame clones are kept and a portion is missing. The table lists about 150,000 clones, 88% of them singletons. CDR1 and CDR2 from the germline V gene are SEHNR and FQNEAQ (reference sequence). CDR3 size: 17 residues. The trim removed 10 bases at V and 0 bases at J, leaving 15 bases unmatched. In its sample, this clone was seen a few times. This TCR derives from a man aged 18 to 30 in good health. The sequencing sample was made of blood. This chain joins TRBV7-9 and TRBJ2-7, with 10 bases matching TRBD1. Here the CDR3 reads CAIDRDRGYSPSYEQYF. Here the CDR3 DNA reads TGTGCCATTGACCGGGACAGGGGTTATTCCCCCTCCTACGAGCAGTACTTC.